This T cell receptor beta chain stems from a study of blood T cell repertoires in COVID-19. Study background: Italy, Spain and the United States were the sources of the convalescent and acute COVID-19 samples. Sample material is recorded as cDNA or gDNA derived from T cells, B-cell-depleted T cells, or PBMCs.

As processed by the authors: Amplifying reference gene primers gave estimates of nucleated cell counts. The protocol was immunoSEQ multiplex PCR, while the TCRdb copy is restricted to in-frame clones and leaves out a portion. The D gene and trimming were derived from the DNA, and the V and J assignments and clone size from that table. The repertoire holds 72,000 or so clones, with around nine tenths as singletons. CDR3 length equals 17 residues. The V gene end was trimmed by 1 base and the J gene end by 8 bases; junction bases not matched to a gene: 11. Germline values: CDR1 MGHRA, CDR2 YSYEKL. This clonotype originated in a woman aged 55-70 years with acute or convalescent COVID-19. This chain links TRBV4-1 with TRBJ2-1; 10 bases align to TRBD1. Sequenced material: peripheral blood. The chain's CDR3 is CASSQVTVRDRGDEQFF. For the CDR3, the DNA is TGCGCCAGCAGCCAAGTGACCGTCCGGGACAGGGGCGATGAGCAGTTCTTC.